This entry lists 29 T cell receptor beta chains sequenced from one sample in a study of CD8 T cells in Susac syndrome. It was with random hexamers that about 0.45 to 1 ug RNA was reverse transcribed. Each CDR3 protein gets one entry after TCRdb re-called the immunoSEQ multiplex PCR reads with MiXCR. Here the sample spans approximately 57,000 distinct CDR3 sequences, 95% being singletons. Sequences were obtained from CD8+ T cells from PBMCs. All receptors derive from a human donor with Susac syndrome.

The CDR3 bases are TGTGCCAGCAGCTTCACTCAGACAGGGGGCTACTATGGCTACACCTTC. Protein sequence: CASSFTQTGGYYGYTF. The chain joins TRBV7-8 to TRBJ1-2; 10 bases are a match to TRBD1. Germline V gives CDR1 SGHVS, CDR2 FQNEAQ. The CDR3 has 16 amino acids. With V trimmed by 3 bases and J by 3 bases, 7 bases remained unmatched.

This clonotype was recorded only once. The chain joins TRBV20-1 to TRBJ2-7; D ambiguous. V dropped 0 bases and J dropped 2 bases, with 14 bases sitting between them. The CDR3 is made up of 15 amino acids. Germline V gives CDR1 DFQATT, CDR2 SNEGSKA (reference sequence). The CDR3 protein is CSAREGISSTYEQYF. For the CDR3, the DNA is TGCAGTGCTAGAGAAGGGATCTCTTCAACCTACGAGCAGTACTTC.

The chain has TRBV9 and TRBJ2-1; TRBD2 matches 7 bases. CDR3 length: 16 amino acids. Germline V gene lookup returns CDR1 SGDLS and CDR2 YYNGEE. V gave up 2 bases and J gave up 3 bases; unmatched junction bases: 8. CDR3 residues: CASSVGSGAFYNEQFF. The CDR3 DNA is TGTGCCAGCAGCGTTGGAAGCGGGGCGTTCTACAATGAGCAGTTCTTC.

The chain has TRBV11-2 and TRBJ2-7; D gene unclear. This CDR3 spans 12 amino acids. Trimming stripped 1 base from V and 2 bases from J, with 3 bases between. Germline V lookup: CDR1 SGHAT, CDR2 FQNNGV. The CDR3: CASSLGAYEQYF. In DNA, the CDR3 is TGTGCCAGCAGCTTAGGGGCCTACGAGCAGTACTTC.

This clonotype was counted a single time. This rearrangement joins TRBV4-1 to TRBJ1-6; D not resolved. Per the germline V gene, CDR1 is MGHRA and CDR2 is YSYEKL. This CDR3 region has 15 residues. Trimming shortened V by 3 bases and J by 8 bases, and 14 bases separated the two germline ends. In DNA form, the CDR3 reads TGCGCCAGCAGCCAGCCCCCCCCCGGGGATTCACCCCTCCACTTT. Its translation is CASSQPPPGDSPLHF.

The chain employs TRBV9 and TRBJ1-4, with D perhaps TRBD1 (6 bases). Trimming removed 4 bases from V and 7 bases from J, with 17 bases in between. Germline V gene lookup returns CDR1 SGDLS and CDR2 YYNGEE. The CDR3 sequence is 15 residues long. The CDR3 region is CASSPLRGTGEKLFF. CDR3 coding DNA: TGTGCCAGCAGCCCCCTCAGGGGCACCGGTGAAAAACTGTTTTTT.

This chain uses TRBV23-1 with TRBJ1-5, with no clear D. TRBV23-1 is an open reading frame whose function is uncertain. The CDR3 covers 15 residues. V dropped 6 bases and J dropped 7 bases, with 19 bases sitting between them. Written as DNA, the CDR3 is TGCGCCAGCAGGCCCGTTGTGAGTAACAACCAGCCCCAGCATTTT. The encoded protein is CASRPVVSNNQPQHF.

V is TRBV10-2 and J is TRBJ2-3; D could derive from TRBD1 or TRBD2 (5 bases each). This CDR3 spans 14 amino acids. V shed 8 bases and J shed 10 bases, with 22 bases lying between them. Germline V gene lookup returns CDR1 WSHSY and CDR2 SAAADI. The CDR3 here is CASDGGRERSAQYF. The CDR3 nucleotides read TGCGCCAGCGATGGGGGACGAGAGAGGAGTGCGCAGTATTTT.

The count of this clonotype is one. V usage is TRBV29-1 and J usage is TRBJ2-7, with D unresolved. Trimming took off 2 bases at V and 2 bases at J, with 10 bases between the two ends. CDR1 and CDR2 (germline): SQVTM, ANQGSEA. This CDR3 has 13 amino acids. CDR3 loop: CSVELQTPYEQYF. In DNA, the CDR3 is TGCAGCGTTGAACTACAGACCCCCTACGAGCAGTACTTC.

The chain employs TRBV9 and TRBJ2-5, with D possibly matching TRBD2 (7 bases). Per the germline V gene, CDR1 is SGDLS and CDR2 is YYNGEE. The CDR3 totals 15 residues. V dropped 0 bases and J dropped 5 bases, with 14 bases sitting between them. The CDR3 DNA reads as TGTGCCAGCAGCGTAGGCGGGGGCGGACTGGAGACCCAGTACTTC. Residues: CASSVGGGGLETQYF.

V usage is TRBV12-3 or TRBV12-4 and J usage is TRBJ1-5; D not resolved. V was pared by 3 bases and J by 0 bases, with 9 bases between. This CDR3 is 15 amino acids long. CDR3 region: CASSLGSYSNQPQHF. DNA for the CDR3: TGTGCCAGCAGTTTGGGGAGTTATAGCAATCAGCCCCAGCATTTT.

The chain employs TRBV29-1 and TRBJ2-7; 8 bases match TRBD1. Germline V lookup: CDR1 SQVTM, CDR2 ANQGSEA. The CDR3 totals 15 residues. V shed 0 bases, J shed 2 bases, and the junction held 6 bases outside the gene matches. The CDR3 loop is CSVEDDRGAAYEQYF. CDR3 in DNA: TGCAGCGTTGAAGACGACAGGGGAGCCGCCTACGAGCAGTACTTC.

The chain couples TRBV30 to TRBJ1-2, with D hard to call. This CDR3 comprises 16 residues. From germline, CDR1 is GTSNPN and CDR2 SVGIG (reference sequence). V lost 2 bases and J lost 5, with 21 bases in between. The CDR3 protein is CAWSPLPGEGLYGYTF. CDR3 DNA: TGTGCCTGGAGTCCCTTACCGGGCGAGGGATTGTATGGCTACACCTTC. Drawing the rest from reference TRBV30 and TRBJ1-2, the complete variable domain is SQTIHQWPATLVQPVGSPLSLECTVEGTSNPNLYWYRQAAGRGLQLLFYSVGIGQISSEVPQNLSASRPQDRQFILSSKKLLLSDSGFYLCAWSPLPGEGLYGYTFGSGTRLTVV.

The CDR3 DNA reads TGCGCCAGCAGCTTGGGAGGGGTCGGCGAGCAGTACTTC. Translation: CASSLGGVGEQYF. This sequence joins TRBV5-1 and TRBJ2-7; D possibly uses TRBD1 or TRBD2 (5 bases each). Trimming removed 0 bases at V and 6 bases at J, with 10 bases between. This CDR3 is 13 amino acids long. Per the germline V gene, CDR1 is SGHRS and CDR2 is YFSETQ.

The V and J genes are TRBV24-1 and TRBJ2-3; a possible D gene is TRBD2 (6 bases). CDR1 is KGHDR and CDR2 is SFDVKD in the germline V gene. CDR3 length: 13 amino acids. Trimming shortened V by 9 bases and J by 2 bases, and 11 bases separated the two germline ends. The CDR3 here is CATSEGSTDTQYF. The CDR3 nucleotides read TGTGCCACCTCGGAGGGATCCACAGATACGCAGTATTTT.

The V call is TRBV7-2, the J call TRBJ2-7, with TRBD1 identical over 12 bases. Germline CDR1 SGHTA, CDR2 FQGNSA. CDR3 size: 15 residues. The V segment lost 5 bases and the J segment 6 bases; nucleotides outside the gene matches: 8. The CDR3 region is CASSQAGQGAREQYF. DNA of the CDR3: TGTGCCAGCAGCCAAGCGGGACAGGGGGCGCGCGAGCAGTACTTC.

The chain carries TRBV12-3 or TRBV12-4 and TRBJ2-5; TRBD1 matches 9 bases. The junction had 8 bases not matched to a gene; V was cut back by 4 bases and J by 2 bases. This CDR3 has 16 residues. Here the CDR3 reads CASSSGTGSGQETQYF. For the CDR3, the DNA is TGTGCCAGCAGTTCCGGGACAGGGTCGGGTCAAGAGACCCAGTACTTC.

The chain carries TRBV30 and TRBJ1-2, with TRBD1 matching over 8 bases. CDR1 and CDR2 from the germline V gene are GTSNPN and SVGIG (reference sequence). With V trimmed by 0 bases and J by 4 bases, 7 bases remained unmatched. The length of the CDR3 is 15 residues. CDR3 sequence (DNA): TGTGCCTGGAGTGTCGGACAGGGAGGGGGCTATGGCTACACCTTC. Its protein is CAWSVGQGGGYGYTF.

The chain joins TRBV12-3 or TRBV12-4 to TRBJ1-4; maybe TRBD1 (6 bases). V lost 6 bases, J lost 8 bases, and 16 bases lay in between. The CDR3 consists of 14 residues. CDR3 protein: CASSLQGHWEKLFF. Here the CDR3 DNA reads TGTGCCAGCAGCCTACAGGGCCATTGGGAAAAACTGTTTTTT.

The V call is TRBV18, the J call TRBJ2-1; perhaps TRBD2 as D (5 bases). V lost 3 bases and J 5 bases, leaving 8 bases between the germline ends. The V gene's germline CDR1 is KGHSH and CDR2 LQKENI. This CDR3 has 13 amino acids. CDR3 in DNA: TGTGCCAGCTCACCGAGGGCCGACAATGAGCAGTTCTTC. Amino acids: CASSPRADNEQFF.

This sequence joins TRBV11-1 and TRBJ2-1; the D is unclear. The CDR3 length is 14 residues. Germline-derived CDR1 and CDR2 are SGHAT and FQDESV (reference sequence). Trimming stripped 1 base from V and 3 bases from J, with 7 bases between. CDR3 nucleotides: TGTGCCAGCAGCTTAGAAAGTATCTACAATGAGCAGTTCTTC. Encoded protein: CASSLESIYNEQFF.

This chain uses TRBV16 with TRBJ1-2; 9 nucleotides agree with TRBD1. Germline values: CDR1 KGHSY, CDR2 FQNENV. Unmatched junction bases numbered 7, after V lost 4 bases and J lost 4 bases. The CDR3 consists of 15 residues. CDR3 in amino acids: CASSLPRDRVYGYTF. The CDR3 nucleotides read TGTGCCAGCAGCCTCCCCCGGGACAGGGTCTATGGCTACACCTTC.

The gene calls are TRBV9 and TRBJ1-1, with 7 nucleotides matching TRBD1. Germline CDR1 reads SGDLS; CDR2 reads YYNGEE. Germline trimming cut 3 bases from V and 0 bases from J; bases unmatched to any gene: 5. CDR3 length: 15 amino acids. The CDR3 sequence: CASSETGVMNTEAFF. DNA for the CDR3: TGTGCCAGCAGCGAAACAGGGGTCATGAACACTGAAGCTTTCTTT.

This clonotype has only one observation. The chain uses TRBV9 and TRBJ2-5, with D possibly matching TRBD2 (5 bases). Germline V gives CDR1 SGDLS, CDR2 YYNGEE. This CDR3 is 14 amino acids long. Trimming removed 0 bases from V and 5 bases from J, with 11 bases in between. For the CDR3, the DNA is TGTGCCAGCAGCGTAGAGGCTAGCCAGGAGACCCAGTACTTC. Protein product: CASSVEASQETQYF.

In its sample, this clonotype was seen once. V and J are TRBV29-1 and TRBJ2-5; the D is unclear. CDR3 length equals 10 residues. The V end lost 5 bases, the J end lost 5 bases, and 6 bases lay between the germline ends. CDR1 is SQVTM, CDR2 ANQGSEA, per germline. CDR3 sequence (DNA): TGCAGCGTTTTCTTTGAGACCCAGTACTTC. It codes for CSVFFETQYF.

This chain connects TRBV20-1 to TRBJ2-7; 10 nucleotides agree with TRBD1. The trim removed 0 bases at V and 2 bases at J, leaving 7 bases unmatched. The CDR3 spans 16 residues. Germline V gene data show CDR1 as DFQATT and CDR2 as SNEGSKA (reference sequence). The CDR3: CSARDLDRGDPYEQYF. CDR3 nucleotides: TGCAGTGCTAGAGATTTGGACAGGGGGGATCCCTACGAGCAGTACTTC.

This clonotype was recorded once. CDR3 sequence (DNA): TGCAGTGCTAGCATGGGGGGGACTGAAGCTTTCTTT. Translated: CSASMGGTEAFF. The rearrangement uses TRBV20-1 and TRBJ1-1, with a weak D call TRBD1 (5 bases). The V end lost 3 bases, the J end lost 5 bases, and 10 bases lay between the germline ends. The length of the CDR3 is 12 residues. Germline V gives CDR1 DFQATT, CDR2 SNEGSKA (reference sequence).

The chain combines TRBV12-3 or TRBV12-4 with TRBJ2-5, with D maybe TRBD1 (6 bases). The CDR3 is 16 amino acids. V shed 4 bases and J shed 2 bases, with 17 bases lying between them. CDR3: CASSSRRDIKQETQYF. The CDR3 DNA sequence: TGTGCCAGCAGTTCAAGACGGGACATCAAACAAGAGACCCAGTACTTC.

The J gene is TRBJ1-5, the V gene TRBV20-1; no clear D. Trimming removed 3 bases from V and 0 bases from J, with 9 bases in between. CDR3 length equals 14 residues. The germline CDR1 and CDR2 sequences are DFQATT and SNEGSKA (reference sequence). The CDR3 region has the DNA TGCAGTGCTAGGGCGCCTGATAGCAATCAGCCCCAGCATTTT. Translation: CSARAPDSNQPQHF.